Following are 32 T cell receptor beta chains from one sample sequenced in a study of OX40 agonist ivuxolimab in advanced cancers. TCRdb's table, derived via immunoSEQ multiplex PCR, lists solely in-frame clones and lacks some. The repertoire has under 50,000 clones, roughly 80% of them found once; the top ten carry about 12%. The source was CD4+ or CD8+ T cells sorted from blood, collected in a trial of the OX40 agonist ivuxolimab. The receptors were gathered from an adult with an advanced solid tumor such as melanoma, head and neck, liver or kidney cancer.

The chain recombines TRBV27 with TRBJ2-3; no clear D gene. The CDR3 covers 11 residues. The germline V and J ends were trimmed by 3 bases and 4 bases, with 2 bases remaining between them. Germline loops: CDR1 MNHEY, CDR2 SMNVEV (reference sequence). The CDR3 DNA follows: TGTGCCAGCAGTTTCCCAGATACGCAGTATTTT. Its protein product is CASSFPDTQYF.

By proportion, this clone is medium-sized. This chain uses TRBV30 with TRBJ1-5; 7 bases are a match to TRBD1. Germline V gene lookup returns CDR1 GTSNPN and CDR2 SVGIG (reference sequence). The J segment lost 1 base and the V segment lost 6 bases, leaving 6 bases of the junction unmatched. The CDR3 has 14 amino acids. The DNA for the CDR3 is TGTGCCTGCCGAACAGGGGTCAGCAATCAGCCCCAGCATTTT. Its translation is CACRTGVSNQPQHF.

The CDR3 DNA reads TGTGCCATCCCCGGGGGGGGGTGGCAGCCCCAGCATTTT. It codes for CAIPGGGWQPQHF. The chain carries TRBV10-3 and TRBJ1-5; weak D call: TRBD1 (5 bases). Germline lookup yields CDR1 ENHRY and CDR2 SYGVKD. This CDR3 is built from 13 residues. The V end was cut by 8 bases, the J end by 7 bases, with 15 bases between.

The V and J genes are TRBV7-2 and TRBJ2-1; 8 positions match TRBD2. In germline, CDR1 is SGHTA, CDR2 FQGNSA. V gave up 5 bases and J gave up 3 bases; unmatched junction bases: 12. CDR3 length: 17 residues. In DNA, the CDR3 is TGTGCCAGCAGCAACCTGGGACTAGGAAGATTCTACAATGAGCAGTTCTTC. It codes for CASSNLGLGRFYNEQFF.

The CDR3 protein is CASSPRTGEDTQYF. In DNA form, the CDR3 reads TGTGCCAGCAGTCCCCGGACAGGGGAAGATACGCAGTATTTT. V usage is TRBV2 and J usage is TRBJ2-3, with 9 bases matching TRBD1. In germline, CDR1 is SNHLY, CDR2 FYNNEI. Trimming at V came to 5 bases and at J to 5 bases, leaving 5 bases not matched to a gene. This CDR3 has 14 amino acids.

This clone has a single count. This chain uses TRBV13 with TRBJ1-4; D might be TRBD1 (5 bases). This CDR3 is 13 amino acids long. From germline, CDR1 is PRHDT and CDR2 FYEKMQ (reference sequence). V shed 1 base and J shed 12 bases, with 12 bases lying between them. The CDR3 protein is CASSLDQGGELFF. Written as DNA, the CDR3 is TGTGCCAGCAGCTTAGATCAGGGAGGGGAACTGTTTTTT.

The chain employs TRBV19 and TRBJ1-1; D might be TRBD1 (6 bases). In germline, CDR1 is LNHDA, CDR2 SQIVND (reference sequence). CDR3 length equals 13 residues. V lost 3 bases and J 6 bases, leaving 11 bases between the germline ends. CDR3 sequence (DNA): TGTGCCAGTAGTATCGGACAGCAAGCTGAAGCTTTCTTT. It translates to CASSIGQQAEAFF.

V gene TRBV2 combines with J gene TRBJ1-5; unclear D gene. Trimming pared 4 bases from V and 9 bases from J, leaving 13 bases between. Germline V gene lookup returns CDR1 SNHLY and CDR2 FYNNEI. This CDR3 spans 13 amino acids. This chain's CDR3 is CASSVEVSGPQHF. The DNA for the CDR3 is TGTGCCAGCAGTGTCGAAGTAAGCGGGCCCCAGCATTTT.

The chain is built from TRBV28 and TRBJ1-2; TRBD1 aligns across 7 bases. J lost 2 bases, V lost 3 bases, and 9 bases had no gene match. CDR3 size: 16 residues. Germline V gene sequence: CDR1 MDHEN, CDR2 SYDVKM. The CDR3 bases are TGTGCCAGCAGTTTCGGGTCACCGGGACAGAACTATGGCTACACCTTC. It codes for CASSFGSPGQNYGYTF.

The chain recombines TRBV6-6 with TRBJ2-1, with a tentative D call TRBD2 (5 bases). The CDR3 has 14 amino acids. Germline CDR1 is MNHNY and CDR2 is SVGAGI (reference sequence). V was clipped by 4 bases and J by 10 bases, with 17 bases between them. The CDR3 coding sequence is TGTGCCAGCAGTTTCCCCTTCCTCCGGGAAGAGCAGTTCTTC. This gives the protein CASSFPFLREEQFF.

V is TRBV19 and J is TRBJ2-1, with 8 bases lining up with TRBD1. The CDR3 covers 17 residues. Trimming at V came to 6 bases and at J to 2 bases, leaving 12 bases not matched to a gene. CDR1 and CDR2 (germline): LNHDA, SQIVND (reference sequence). The CDR3 region is CASRDRDDLRTYNEQFF. The CDR3 DNA reads as TGTGCCAGTAGGGACAGGGATGACTTGCGCACCTACAATGAGCAGTTCTTC.

The chain recombines TRBV5-6 with TRBJ1-3; D might be TRBD1 (5 bases). V lost 4 bases to trimming and J lost 0 bases, with 8 bases between them. The CDR3 is 14 residues long. Germline V gene sequence: CDR1 SGHDT, CDR2 YYEEEE. CDR3 sequence (DNA): TGTGCCAGCAGCCCAGGGTACTCTGGAAACACCATATATTTT. Amino acid sequence: CASSPGYSGNTIYF. The whole variable domain, remainder taken from reference TRBV5-6 and TRBJ1-3, is DAGVTQSPTHLIKTRGQQVTLRCSPKSGHDTVSWYQQALGQGPQFIFQYYEEEERQRGNFPDRFSGHQFPNYSSELNVNALLLGDSALYLCASSPGYSGNTIYFGEGSWLTVV.

This chain connects TRBV28 to TRBJ1-2; the match to TRBD1 covers 10 bases. The V gene's germline CDR1 is MDHEN and CDR2 SYDVKM. With V trimmed by 4 bases and J by 1 base, 9 bases remained unmatched. This CDR3 region has 17 residues. CDR3 loop: CASSSPVGTGVNYGYTF. Here the CDR3 DNA reads TGTGCCAGCAGTTCCCCCGTCGGGACAGGGGTTAACTATGGCTACACCTTC.

The chain links TRBV5-1 to TRBJ1-1; maybe TRBD1 (5 bases). The CDR3 totals 14 residues. V lost 4 bases, J lost 1 base, and 11 bases lay in between. Germline-derived CDR1 and CDR2 are SGHRS and YFSETQ. Here the CDR3 reads CASSRGWTNTEAFF. CDR3 nucleotide sequence: TGCGCCAGCAGCAGGGGTTGGACGAACACTGAAGCTTTCTTT.

The chain links TRBV5-5 to TRBJ2-7, with D possibly being TRBD1 (6 bases). The germline V gene encodes CDR1 SGHKS and CDR2 YYEKEE (reference sequence). The CDR3 loop spans 15 amino acids. With 1 base removed from V and 2 bases from J, the gap between germline ends came to 13 bases. CDR3 residues: CASSLSPDRTYEQYF. The CDR3 DNA follows: TGTGCCAGCAGCTTGTCCCCGGACAGAACCTACGAGCAGTACTTC.

This chain joins TRBV2 and TRBJ2-5, with D tentatively TRBD2 (5 bases). Germline assignment: CDR1 SNHLY and CDR2 FYNNEI. Trimming cost V 3 bases and J 4 bases, with 12 bases left between them. The CDR3 is 14 amino acids. The CDR3 nucleotides are TGTGCCAGCAGTGACCCGACTGGAGGAGAGACCCAGTACTTC. It specifies CASSDPTGGETQYF.

This clone has only a few counts. The chain has TRBV7-2 and TRBJ2-6; possibly TRBD1 for D (5 bases). The CDR3 loop spans 19 amino acids. CDR1 is SGHTA and CDR2 is FQGNSA in the germline V gene. V was cut by 3 bases and J by 1 base, with 19 bases left in between. DNA for the CDR3: TGTGCCAGCAGCTTCTTCAGGGTCGCGACGATTTCTGGGGCCAACGTCCTGACTTTC. It yields the protein CASSFFRVATISGANVLTF.

This chain links TRBV28 with TRBJ2-7; the D gene is possibly TRBD2 (6 bases). Germline V gene data show CDR1 as MDHEN and CDR2 as SYDVKM. Trimming cost V 8 bases and J 12 bases, with 26 bases left between them. The CDR3 has 14 residues. The CDR3: CASSLPVGGERRYF. In nucleotides, the CDR3 is TGTGCCAGCTCTCTTCCCGTGGGCGGGGAAAGACGGTACTTC.

This chain uses TRBV19 with TRBJ2-7; D possibly uses TRBD1 or TRBD2 (6 bases each). CDR1 is LNHDA and CDR2 is SQIVND in the germline V gene (reference sequence). This CDR3 region has 16 residues. Trimming stripped 4 bases from V and 3 bases from J, with 19 bases between. CDR3 amino acids: CASSRRDTGLFYEQYF. The CDR3 DNA sequence: TGTGCCAGTAGTAGGCGGGACACAGGACTTTTCTACGAGCAGTACTTC.

The V call is TRBV30, the J call TRBJ2-2, with a weak D call TRBD2 (5 bases). The V gene's germline CDR1 is GTSNPN and CDR2 SVGIG (reference sequence). The length of the CDR3 is 15 residues. Trimming removed 3 bases from V and 0 bases from J, with 11 bases in between. CDR3 DNA sequence: TGTGCCTGGAGGGACTTCGGGACGAACACCGGGGAGCTGTTTTTT. Translation: CAWRDFGTNTGELFF.

The gene calls are TRBV18 and TRBJ1-3; the D gene is possibly TRBD1 (6 bases). Germline-derived CDR1 and CDR2 are KGHSH and LQKENI. Trimming removed 3 bases at V and 0 bases at J, with 15 bases between. CDR3 length: 17 residues. This CDR3 reads CASSPGRQDLSGNTIYF. The DNA of the CDR3 is TGTGCCAGCTCACCGGGTAGACAGGACCTCTCTGGAAACACCATATATTTT.

V gene TRBV10-3 combines with J gene TRBJ2-7, with 7 bases identical to TRBD1. This CDR3 comprises 13 residues. The V gene end was trimmed by 6 bases and the J gene end by 3 bases; junction bases not matched to a gene: 5. Germline V gene lookup returns CDR1 ENHRY and CDR2 SYGVKD. This CDR3 reads CAISNRGIYEQYF. The DNA of the CDR3 is TGTGCCATCAGCAACAGGGGCATCTACGAGCAGTACTTC.

This clone was seen once. The chain links TRBV5-1 to TRBJ1-4; D not certain. CDR3 length: 15 residues. Trimming pared 4 bases from V and 0 bases from J, leaving 10 bases between. Germline-derived CDR1 and CDR2 are SGHRS and YFSETQ. CDR3 coding DNA: TGCGCCAGCAGCCCGGGTGGGACAACTAATGAAAAACTGTTTTTT. This translates into CASSPGGTTNEKLFF.

This clone has more than one count but fewer than ten. The chain links TRBV10-3 to TRBJ2-7; TRBD2 matches 8 bases. The V segment lost 4 bases and the J segment 3 bases; nucleotides outside the gene matches: 5. CDR1 and CDR2 from the germline V gene are ENHRY and SYGVKD. The CDR3 covers 14 residues. The CDR3 DNA reads as TGTGCCATCAGTGTGGGACTAGAAAGCTACGAGCAGTACTTC. Protein product: CAISVGLESYEQYF.

This chain uses TRBV7-9 with TRBJ1-6; a weak D match, TRBD1 (6 bases). This CDR3 is built from 15 residues. Germline V gene lookup returns CDR1 SEHNR and CDR2 FQNEAQ (reference sequence). Trimming pared 1 base from V and 7 bases from J, leaving 11 bases between. The CDR3 bases are TGTGCCAGCAGCTTAGGGGGGGCCGAGAATTCACCCCTCCACTTT. It specifies CASSLGGAENSPLHF.

The rearrangement joins TRBV11-2 to TRBJ2-1; D call uncertain. The V end was cut by 5 bases, the J end by 8 bases, with 10 bases between. The germline V gene encodes CDR1 SGHAT and CDR2 FQNNGV. The CDR3 has 12 residues. The DNA for the CDR3 is TGTGCCAGCAGCCGGAGTATGGATGAGCAGTTCTTC. Translation: CASSRSMDEQFF.

The CDR3 is CASTLPAGDGYTF. CDR3 nucleotide sequence: TGTGCCAGCACCCTACCGGCGGGGGACGGCTACACCTTC. The chain combines TRBV6-4 with TRBJ1-2; tentative D call: TRBD1 (5 bases). The CDR3 runs 13 residues. Between the trimmed V and J ends, which lost 7 bases and 8 bases, there was a span of 17 bases. Germline V gene lookup returns CDR1 MRHNA and CDR2 SNTAGT.

The chain is built from TRBV29-1 and TRBJ2-5; 7 nucleotides line up with TRBD1. The CDR3 spans 13 residues. The germline V gene encodes CDR1 SQVTM and CDR2 ANQGSEA. The ends lost 6 bases at V and 5 bases at J; junction bases unmatched: 9. DNA of the CDR3: TGCAGCGTCCGAGGGGGCGCACGGGAGACCCAGTACTTC. It yields the protein CSVRGGARETQYF.

The genes are TRBV6-5 and TRBJ2-1; D ambiguous. Germline CDR1 is MNHEY and CDR2 is SVGAGI. V lost 6 bases and J 4 bases, leaving 16 bases between the germline ends. The CDR3 is 15 amino acids. This CDR3 reads CASSSTPFGYNEQFF. CDR3 nucleotide sequence: TGTGCCAGCAGCTCCACCCCCTTTGGTTACAATGAGCAGTTCTTC.

The chain uses TRBV11-3 and TRBJ2-4; D remains ambiguous. Germline-derived CDR1 and CDR2 are SGHNT and YENEEA. Trimming shortened V by 5 bases and J by 5 bases, and 10 bases separated the two germline ends. The CDR3 is 13 amino acids. The DNA of the CDR3 is TGTGCCAGCAGCCCCCCCTATCAAAACATTCAGTACTTC. Its protein product is CASSPPYQNIQYF.

The genes are TRBV19 and TRBJ2-1; D call uncertain. V lost 3 bases and J lost 9, with 12 bases in between. CDR3 length: 13 amino acids. Germline CDR1 is LNHDA and CDR2 is SQIVND (reference sequence). The CDR3 region is CASSITRLAEQFF. CDR3 DNA: TGTGCCAGTAGTATCACCCGTTTAGCTGAGCAGTTCTTC.

V usage is TRBV19 and J usage is TRBJ2-2; D perhaps matches TRBD1 (5 bases). The CDR3 has 14 residues. Trimming stripped 4 bases from V and 7 bases from J, with 13 bases between. The germline CDR1 and CDR2 sequences are LNHDA and SQIVND (reference sequence). The CDR3 DNA reads as TGTGCCAGTAGTAGGCAGGGTGATAACGGGGAGCTGTTTTTT. Translated, it gives CASSRQGDNGELFF. Variable domain in full (rest from reference TRBV19 and TRBJ2-2): DGGITQSPKYLFRKEGQNVTLSCEQNLNHDAMYWYRQDPGQGLRLIYYSQIVNDFQKGDIAEGYSVSREKKESFPLTVTSAQKNPTAFYLCASSRQGDNGELFFGEGSRLTVL.